This entry lists 21 T cell receptor beta chains sequenced from one sample in a study of siplizumab effects on memory and regulatory T cells. Some clones are missing from TCRdb's copy, which holds only in-frame ones; the method was immunoSEQ multiplex PCR. The sample has roughly 100,000 clones; about 96% are singletons. The source material was naive CD4+ T cells sorted from blood. These receptors were taken from a human donor in good health.

The chain carries TRBV4-3 and TRBJ1-3; D is unclear. Germline assignment: CDR1 LGHNA and CDR2 YSLEER. There are 15 residues in the CDR3. V was clipped by 1 base and J by 2 bases, with 9 bases between them. CDR3 sequence (DNA): TGCGCCAGCAGCCAAGTTCTGGTGACTGGAAACACCATATATTTT. Translated: CASSQVLVTGNTIYF.

The gene calls are TRBV19 and TRBJ1-3; TRBD1 might be the D (6 bases). The germline CDR1 and CDR2 sequences are LNHDA and SQIVND (reference sequence). V was clipped by 4 bases and J by 4 bases, with 11 bases between them. The CDR3 runs to 14 residues. The CDR3 protein is CASSSDRQGNTIYF. CDR3 nucleotides: TGTGCCAGTAGTAGCGACAGGCAAGGAAACACCATATATTTT.

This chain's CDR3 is CASSASIAGPEAFF. The CDR3 bases are TGTGCCAGCAGCGCCTCGATCGCGGGGCCTGAAGCTTTCTTT. The J gene is TRBJ1-1, the V gene TRBV9; D might be TRBD1 (5 bases). Per germline, CDR1 SGDLS and CDR2 YYNGEE. CDR3 size: 14 residues. V dropped 3 bases and J dropped 6 bases, with 15 bases sitting between them.

This clone was observed once. The chain links TRBV6-1 to TRBJ1-4, with D perhaps TRBD1 (5 bases). This CDR3 comprises 13 residues. Germline CDR1 reads MNHNS; CDR2 reads SASEGT. V was trimmed by 2 bases and J by 12 bases, leaving 13 bases between them. The CDR3 DNA is TGTGCCAGCAGTGAACGGGGGGTGGTTGAACTGTTTTTT. Its protein is CASSERGVVELFF.

V and J are TRBV10-3 and TRBJ2-3; D might be TRBD1 (5 bases). The CDR3 is 14 amino acids. V lost 4 bases and J lost 0, with 8 bases in between. Germline V gene data show CDR1 as ENHRY and CDR2 as SYGVKD. CDR3 coding DNA: TGTGCCATCAGTGGGGGCGGAAGCACAGATACGCAGTATTTT. This sequence encodes CAISGGGSTDTQYF.

J is TRBJ1-2 and V is TRBV20-1; D remains ambiguous. Germline loops: CDR1 DFQATT, CDR2 SNEGSKA (reference sequence). V gave up 1 base and J gave up 5 bases, with 5 bases separating them. The CDR3 runs 11 residues. The CDR3 DNA reads as TGCAGTGCTAGAGTAGTGTATGGCTACACCTTC. Residues: CSARVVYGYTF.

The rearrangement links TRBV10-2 to TRBJ1-2; D call uncertain. The CDR3 has 15 residues. Germline V CDR1 and CDR2: WSHSY, SAAADI. Trimming removed 2 bases at V and 7 bases at J, with 17 bases between. CDR3 in DNA: TGCGCCAGCAGTGAGACCAAGGCAGATTTCGCTGGCTACACCTTC. Protein sequence: CASSETKADFAGYTF.

The chain links TRBV7-3 to TRBJ2-1; 10 nucleotides match TRBD2. The CDR3 is made up of 15 amino acids. Germline V gene data show CDR1 as SGHTA and CDR2 as FQGTGA. V was pared by 2 bases and J by 4 bases, with 2 bases of the junction left unmatched. CDR3 sequence: CASSLGLAEYNEQFF. The CDR3 DNA is TGTGCCAGCAGCTTAGGACTAGCGGAATACAATGAGCAGTTCTTC.

A single count supports this clone. The chain links TRBV16 to TRBJ1-3; TRBD1 is a possible D gene (6 bases). This CDR3 has 14 amino acids. V was shortened by 4 bases and J by 4 bases, with 11 bases between the two germline ends. CDR1 and CDR2 from the germline V gene are KGHSY and FQNENV. The CDR3 sequence is CASSRKDSGNTIYF. The CDR3 DNA reads TGTGCCAGCAGCCGTAAGGACAGCGGAAACACCATATATTTT.

CDR3 sequence reads: CASSQGREQYF. The CDR3 region has the DNA TGTGCCAGCAGCCAAGGGCGCGAGCAGTACTTC. The chain combines TRBV14 with TRBJ2-7; D gene uncertain. This CDR3 spans 11 amino acids. V was pared by 1 base and J by 6 bases, with 4 bases between. The germline V gene has CDR1 SGHDN and CDR2 FVKESK.

This clone was seen once. V is TRBV28 and J is TRBJ1-5; the D gene is possibly TRBD1 (5 bases). Germline loops: CDR1 MDHEN, CDR2 SYDVKM. V was trimmed by 6 bases and J by 1 base, leaving 10 bases between them. CDR3 size: 14 residues. The CDR3 sequence: CASRQGGSNQPQHF. The CDR3 nucleotides are TGTGCCAGCAGGCAGGGTGGGAGCAATCAGCCCCAGCATTTT.

The chain joins TRBV19 to TRBJ1-5; tentatively, D is TRBD1 (6 bases). V lost 5 bases to trimming and J lost 5 bases, with 16 bases between them. In germline, CDR1 is LNHDA, CDR2 SQIVND (reference sequence). The CDR3 is 15 amino acids. The DNA of the CDR3 is TGTGCCAGTAGTTTTGTGGCAGGGGAGGATCAGCCCCAGCATTTT. Protein: CASSFVAGEDQPQHF.

The CDR3 DNA is TGCGCCAGCAGCAGAGAGGGGGGTAATGAAAAACTGTTTTTT. Translation gives CASSREGGNEKLFF. The genes are TRBV5-1 and TRBJ1-4; weak D call: TRBD1 (6 bases). Germline V gene data show CDR1 as SGHRS and CDR2 as YFSETQ. V was clipped by 4 bases and J by 4 bases, with 11 bases between them. This CDR3 contains 14 residues.

The chain uses TRBV4-1 and TRBJ1-1; no firm D call. This CDR3 contains 14 residues. The V end lost 6 bases, the J end lost 4 bases, and 15 bases lay between the germline ends. CDR1 and CDR2 from the germline V gene are MGHRA and YSYEKL. The CDR3 DNA reads TGCGCCAGCAGTTTCATCTTTGCGGGCACTGAAGCTTTCTTT. This gives the protein CASSFIFAGTEAFF.

The chain uses TRBV18 and TRBJ2-2; D may be TRBD1 (6 bases). V was clipped by 2 bases and J by 6 bases, with 13 bases between them. The CDR3 spans 15 residues. Germline CDR1 and CDR2: KGHSH and LQKENI. CDR3 in DNA: TGTGCCAGCTCACCAATTGTATCAGGGGCCGGGGAGCTGTTTTTT. As protein: CASSPIVSGAGELFF.

V is TRBV7-2 and J is TRBJ1-1, with D unresolved. This CDR3 has 13 amino acids. Germline CDR1 SGHTA, CDR2 FQGNSA. V gave up 1 base and J gave up 6 bases, with 9 bases separating them. This chain's CDR3 is CASSLGGPSEAFF. The CDR3 DNA follows: TGTGCCAGCAGCTTAGGAGGTCCCTCTGAAGCTTTCTTT.

The chain is built from TRBV6-5 and TRBJ2-1, with 10 bases that match TRBD1. The V segment lost 5 bases and the J segment 7 bases; nucleotides outside the gene matches: 8. This CDR3 is 15 amino acids long. Germline V gives CDR1 MNHEY, CDR2 SVGAGI. In DNA form, the CDR3 reads TGTGCCAGCAGTACCCCGGGACAGGGGAAAAATGAGCAGTTCTTC. It specifies CASSTPGQGKNEQFF.

V is TRBV6-6 and J is TRBJ1-1, with 7 bases fitting TRBD1. With V trimmed by 2 bases and J by 2 bases, 2 bases remained unmatched. This CDR3 contains 14 residues. In germline, CDR1 is MNHNY, CDR2 SVGAGI (reference sequence). The chain's CDR3 is CASSYRDSNTEAFF. The CDR3 DNA sequence: TGTGCCAGCAGTTACCGGGACAGCAACACTGAAGCTTTCTTT.

The rearrangement joins TRBV7-9 to TRBJ1-2; possibly TRBD1 for D (5 bases). Germline V gene sequence: CDR1 SEHNR, CDR2 FQNEAQ (reference sequence). The CDR3 is made up of 13 amino acids. Deletions cut 5 bases from V and 8 bases from J, with 15 bases between. DNA for the CDR3: TGTGCCAGCAGCCCCGAGGGGAGAAGGGGCTACACCTTC. This codes for CASSPEGRRGYTF. The full variable domain, its missing parts supplied by reference TRBV7-9 and TRBJ1-2, is DTGVSQNPRHKITKRGQNVTFRCDPISEHNRLYWYRQTLGQGPEFLTYFQNEAQLEKSRLLSDRFSAERPKGSFSTLEIQRTEQGDSAMYLCASSPEGRRGYTFGSGTRLTVV.

There are a few counts of this clone. The CDR3 nucleotides are TGTGCCAGCTCACCACCGGGTGGTCAGCCCCAGCATTTT. It specifies CASSPPGGQPQHF. This chain links TRBV18 with TRBJ1-5; no clear D. The CDR3 has 13 residues. Germline-derived CDR1 and CDR2 are KGHSH and LQKENI. Trimming left V 0 bases short and J 6 bases short, with 6 bases between.

The chain has TRBV6-1 and TRBJ1-1; D gene unclear. Germline CDR1 is MNHNS and CDR2 is SASEGT. V shed 1 base and J shed 6 bases, with 6 bases lying between them. This CDR3 comprises 12 residues. DNA for the CDR3: TGTGCCAGCAGTGAAGTCTGGTCTGAAGCTTTCTTT. It codes for CASSEVWSEAFF.